A selection of T cell receptor beta chains follows, all from one sample in a study of CXCR3-negative and CXCR3-positive naive CD8 T cells. TCRdb reworked the 5' RACE reads into one entry per CDR3 protein, no DNA. Recorded for this sample: fewer than 95,000 distinct CDR3 sequences. Sample: naive CXCR3- CD8+ T cells from blood. Source of these receptors: a human donor in good health. Some clones in this sample may be carry-over from other donors' samples. Each CDR3 is given with its conserved first and last residue.

v_gene	j_gene	CDR3aa
TRBV4-1	TRBJ2-7	CASSQDSAQTGDVYEQYF
TRBV28	TRBJ2-1	CASSLERGDYNEQFF
TRBV7-3	TRBJ2-1	CASSYYGGDPSYNEQFF
TRBV3-1	TRBJ2-3	CASSLGMRGSTDTQYF
TRBV27	TRBJ2-3	CASSSDEDPTDTQYF
TRBV6-4	TRBJ1-2	CASSWEDGANYGYTF
TRBV7-8	TRBJ2-1	CASSFGDSGGADEQFF
TRBV21-1	TRBJ2-1	CASRTAEGQGYPYNEQFF
TRBV29-1	TRBJ2-7	CSVRAGSTYEQYF
TRBV7-2	TRBJ1-2	CASSPQGVPNYGYTF
TRBV7-8	TRBJ2-1	CASSPGLAGSYNEQFF
TRBV7-9	TRBJ2-4	CASSDTGEGPGNIQYF
TRBV27	TRBJ1-1	CASSHGVSGGTEAFF
TRBV7-9	TRBJ2-3	CASSHRDSSTDTQYF
TRBV2	TRBJ2-7	CASSAGTALYEQYF
TRBV12-3/TRBV12-4	TRBJ1-1	CASLGRGSTEAFF
TRBV7-6	TRBJ2-7	CASSFARDGSYEQYF
TRBV7-3	TRBJ1-1	CASSLGQGAAEAFF
TRBV25-1	TRBJ2-7	CASSIADTSYEQYF
TRBV6-6	TRBJ1-4	CASSSFNANEKLFF
TRBV5-6	TRBJ1-5	CASSLGNSLNQPQHF
TRBV29-1	TRBJ2-1	CSVEGYDEQFF
TRBV7-6	TRBJ2-3	CASSLDARGVPDTQYF
TRBV19	TRBJ2-1	CASSVTGSPYNEQFF
TRBV7-8	TRBJ2-7	CASSPRSYEQYF
TRBV3-1	TRBJ2-2	CASSHRVSGELFF
TRBV9	TRBJ1-1	CASSAPLGQGMNTEAFF
TRBV25-1	TRBJ2-2	CASSESTSGYANTGELFF
TRBV7-3	TRBJ2-3	CASSLTGGDADTQYF
TRBV29-1	TRBJ2-2	CSVEVLNTEELFF
TRBV6-2/TRBV6-3	TRBJ2-7	CASTPGTSGPYEQYF
TRBV5-1	TRBJ2-2	CASRDQGSGELFF
TRBV20-1	TRBJ2-7	CSARPTSRLYSYEQYF
TRBV29-1	TRBJ2-7	CSVILSSYEQYF
TRBV4-3	TRBJ1-2	CASSPERGLSDEYGYTF
TRBV6-6	TRBJ2-3	CASSLRLAGVVADTQYF
TRBV29-1	TRBJ2-7	CSVLTGTGYEQYF
TRBV12-2	TRBJ1-5	CASDLRDRGSNQPQYF
TRBV29-1	TRBJ2-7	CSVTLLTGNGVEQYF
TRBV2	TRBJ2-7	CASIGGTYEQYF
TRBV29-1	TRBJ2-1	CSVEIGFESSYNEQFF
TRBV6-5	TRBJ1-1	CASSYPGMNTEAFF